One and the same sample provided the 29 T cell receptor beta chains below, sequenced in a study of shared clonotypes between healthy human individuals. TCRdb's table, derived via immunoSEQ multiplex PCR, lists solely in-frame clones and lacks some. The table records 550,000 to 600,000 clones, roughly 72% of them present only once. Sequenced material: PBMCs. All receptors come from a woman between 40 and 55 years old in good health. Some clones in this sample may be carry-over from other donors' samples.

This clone was recorded once. The genes are TRBV7-8 and TRBJ2-7; D remains ambiguous. CDR1 SGHVS and CDR2 FQNEAQ come from the germline V gene. Trimming stripped 2 bases from V and 0 bases from J, with 8 bases between. This CDR3 is built from 14 residues. In DNA, the CDR3 is TGTGCCAGCAGCTTAAACATAGCCTCCTACGAGCAGTACTTC. Amino acids: CASSLNIASYEQYF.

This clone was counted a single time. The chain employs TRBV15 and TRBJ2-3; D assignment may be TRBD1 or TRBD2 (5 bases each). Germline V gene lookup returns CDR1 LNHNV and CDR2 YYDKDF (reference sequence). Trimming removed 5 bases at V and 4 bases at J, with 13 bases between. The length of the CDR3 is 14 residues. CDR3 coding DNA: TGTGCCACCAGCGCCGGGACCGCCCCAGATACGCAGTATTTT. Its protein product is CATSAGTAPDTQYF.

The gene calls are TRBV30 and TRBJ2-5; tentative D call: TRBD1 (6 bases). The germline V and J ends were trimmed by 0 bases and 2 bases, with 22 bases remaining between them. This CDR3 contains 18 residues. Germline values: CDR1 GTSNPN, CDR2 SVGIG (reference sequence). The DNA for the CDR3 is TGTGCCTGGAGTGTACTCCCGTTCCAGACAGGTGGACAAGAGACCCAGTACTTC. This sequence encodes CAWSVLPFQTGGQETQYF.

The chain uses TRBV28 and TRBJ2-7; no clear D gene. The CDR3 is 13 residues long. V gave up 8 bases and J gave up 0 bases, with 11 bases separating them. Germline CDR1 MDHEN, CDR2 SYDVKM. The CDR3 sequence is CASFERSSYEQYF. CDR3 nucleotide sequence: TGTGCCAGCTTTGAAAGAAGCTCCTACGAGCAGTACTTC. Variable domain in full (rest from reference TRBV28 and TRBJ2-7): DVKVTQSSRYLVKRTGEKVFLECVQDMDHENMFWYRQDPGLGLRLIYFSYDVKMKEKGDIPEGYSVSREKKERFSLILESASTNQTSMYLCASFERSSYEQYFGPGTRLTVT.

This clone has more than one count but fewer than ten. This chain uses TRBV11-2 with TRBJ1-3, with D possibly TRBD1 on 5 matching bases. The germline V gene has CDR1 SGHAT and CDR2 FQNNGV. The CDR3 contains 17 residues. V was trimmed by 4 bases and J by 0 bases, leaving 16 bases between them. DNA for the CDR3: TGTGCCAGCAGCTCACCCCAGGGATCAATCTCTGGAAACACCATATATTTT. Translated, it gives CASSSPQGSISGNTIYF.

The J gene is TRBJ1-1, the V gene TRBV28; 8 positions match TRBD1. This CDR3 comprises 12 residues. CDR1 and CDR2 from the germline V gene are MDHEN and SYDVKM. J was trimmed by 9 bases and V by 10 bases; bases with no gene match: 10. The CDR3, as DNA: TGTGCCACCCAGCCCCCCAGGGGGCAAGCTTTCTTT. It codes for CATQPPRGQAFF.

This rearrangement joins TRBV28 to TRBJ1-3; D remains ambiguous. The CDR3 has 14 residues. CDR1 and CDR2 (germline): MDHEN, SYDVKM. V lost 8 bases and J 0 bases, leaving 11 bases between the germline ends. DNA of the CDR3: TGTGCCAGCGGGGAGCAGGTCTCTGGAAACACCATATATTTT. It specifies CASGEQVSGNTIYF.

This clone was seen a few times. V gene TRBV15 combines with J gene TRBJ2-3; possibly TRBD2 for D (5 bases). The germline V gene has CDR1 LNHNV and CDR2 YYDKDF (reference sequence). Trimming took 0 bases from V and 7 from J, leaving 8 bases between them. The CDR3 loop spans 13 amino acids. The CDR3 region is CATSRDRGYTQYF. CDR3 nucleotides: TGTGCCACCAGCAGAGACCGAGGGTATACGCAGTATTTT.

DNA of the CDR3: TGTGCCAAAAACGGAAGAACCCGAAAAAACATTCAGTACTTC. Translation: CAKNGRTRKNIQYF. The rearrangement links TRBV21-1 to TRBJ2-4. TRBV21-1 is assigned pseudogene status. This CDR3 comprises 14 residues.

CDR3 nucleotides: TGTGCCAGCAGCTTGGACCCGACCTCCCCAGATACGCAGTATTTT. Amino acid sequence: CASSLDPTSPDTQYF. The chain combines TRBV5-6 with TRBJ2-3; no reliable D call. V dropped 0 bases and J dropped 4 bases, with 12 bases sitting between them. This CDR3 is 15 amino acids long. CDR1 SGHDT and CDR2 YYEEEE come from the germline V gene.

The chain is built from TRBV5-1 and TRBJ2-7, with D perhaps TRBD1 (5 bases). CDR3 size: 14 residues. The V end was cut by 4 bases, the J end by 5 bases, with 16 bases between. The germline CDR1 and CDR2 sequences are SGHRS and YFSETQ. The CDR3 DNA is TGCGCCAGCAGCCTCGCAGGGTTTACCGACGAGCAGTACTTC. It yields the protein CASSLAGFTDEQYF.

The V gene is TRBV7-9, the J gene TRBJ2-1, with 7 bases fitting TRBD2. The J segment lost 5 bases and the V segment lost 8 bases, leaving 18 bases of the junction unmatched. Germline V gives CDR1 SEHNR, CDR2 FQNEAQ (reference sequence). The CDR3 is made up of 17 amino acids. CDR3 in amino acids: CASEIGAGTISDNEQFF. CDR3 DNA: TGTGCCAGCGAGATTGGAGCCGGGACTATATCCGACAATGAGCAGTTCTTC.

The chain carries TRBV4-1 and TRBJ2-5; possibly TRBD1 for D (5 bases). Germline assignment: CDR1 MGHRA and CDR2 YSYEKL. V gave up 3 bases and J gave up 3 bases, with 11 bases separating them. The CDR3 is 14 residues long. DNA for the CDR3: TGCGCCAGCAGCCACGCCTTAGGGGAAGAGACCCAGTACTTC. It translates to CASSHALGEETQYF.

A note on this clone: A much bigger clone sits one base away, suggesting this may be a read error. The CDR3 protein is CASGFAAPYEQYF. The CDR3 DNA follows: TGTGCCAGCGGCTTTGCGGCTCCCTACGAGCAGTACTTC. The chain carries TRBV5-6 and TRBJ2-7; D is ambiguous. The CDR3 loop spans 13 amino acids. Per germline, CDR1 SGHDT and CDR2 YYEEEE.

This chain uses TRBV6-1 with TRBJ1-1; D is undetermined. Germline lookup yields CDR1 MNHNS and CDR2 SASEGT. The V end lost 8 bases, the J end lost 7 bases, and 14 bases lay between the germline ends. This CDR3 has 12 amino acids. The CDR3 reads CASVGKLFEAFF. The CDR3 region has the DNA TGTGCCAGCGTAGGGAAACTCTTTGAAGCTTTCTTT.

CDR3 DNA sequence: TGCGCCAGCAGCTTGGGTTTAGCGGAAAGCGTAGGCGAGCAGTACTTC. Amino acids: CASSLGLAESVGEQYF. The chain has TRBV5-1 and TRBJ2-7, with D perhaps matching TRBD2 (6 bases). Trimming stripped 0 bases from V and 6 bases from J, with 19 bases between. CDR3 length equals 16 residues. Germline assignment: CDR1 SGHRS and CDR2 YFSETQ. Drawing the rest from reference TRBV5-1 and TRBJ2-7, the complete variable domain is KAGVTQTPRYLIKTRGQQVTLSCSPISGHRSVSWYQQTPGQGLQFLFEYFSETQRNKGNFPGRFSGRQFSNSRSEMNVSTLELGDSALYLCASSLGLAESVGEQYFGPGTRLTVT.

This sequence joins TRBV9 and TRBJ2-1; possible D gene TRBD2, 5 bases. The CDR3 spans 17 residues. V lost 0 bases and J 0 bases, leaving 13 bases between the germline ends. CDR1 and CDR2 (germline): SGDLS, YYNGEE. CDR3 bases: TGTGCCAGCAGCGTAGTCCGAGGGCTCAGCTCCTACAATGAGCAGTTCTTC. Amino acid sequence: CASSVVRGLSSYNEQFF. Drawing the rest from reference TRBV9 and TRBJ2-1, the complete variable domain is DSGVTQTPKHLITATGQRVTLRCSPRSGDLSVYWYQQSLDQGLQFLIQYYNGEERAKGNILERFSAQQFPDLHSELNLSSLELGDSALYFCASSVVRGLSSYNEQFFGPGTRLTVL.

The rearrangement joins TRBV7-2 to TRBJ2-1, with TRBD1 matching over 7 bases. The CDR3 sequence is 13 residues long. Germline CDR1 reads SGHTA; CDR2 reads FQGNSA. J was trimmed by 3 bases and V by 6 bases; bases with no gene match: 2. In nucleotides, the CDR3 is TGTGCCAGCAGGACAGGGAACTACAATGAGCAGTTCTTC. Protein product: CASRTGNYNEQFF.

The chain links TRBV27 to TRBJ1-5, with a weak D call TRBD1 (6 bases). Trimming pared 6 bases from V and 4 bases from J, leaving 10 bases between. Germline CDR1 and CDR2: MNHEY and SMNVEV (reference sequence). The CDR3 has 13 amino acids. This CDR3 reads CASSNRVNQPQHF. CDR3 coding DNA: TGTGCCAGCAGCAACAGGGTGAATCAGCCCCAGCATTTT.

This clone has just one count. The chain is built from TRBV28 and TRBJ2-7, with D possibly TRBD2 on 5 matching bases. Trimming shortened V by 3 bases and J by 1 base, and 10 bases separated the two germline ends. The CDR3 consists of 14 residues. The V gene's germline CDR1 is MDHEN and CDR2 SYDVKM. The CDR3 reads CASSFQRSSYEQYF. The CDR3 region has the DNA TGTGCCAGCAGTTTCCAGCGGTCATCCTACGAGCAGTACTTC.

V is TRBV28 and J is TRBJ2-2; D is undetermined. V was trimmed by 6 bases and J by 6 bases, leaving 5 bases between them. This CDR3 spans 11 amino acids. The germline CDR1 and CDR2 sequences are MDHEN and SYDVKM. The CDR3 is CASSTSGELFF. The CDR3 DNA is TGTGCCAGCAGCACCTCCGGGGAGCTGTTTTTT.

The sample holds one count of this clone. This chain connects TRBV18 to TRBJ1-1; TRBD1 is a possible D gene (6 bases). Germline CDR1 reads KGHSH; CDR2 reads LQKENI. This CDR3 is built from 14 residues. Trimming took off 2 bases at V and 3 bases at J, with 10 bases between the two ends. The CDR3 sequence is CASSPRTADTEAFF. For the CDR3, the DNA is TGTGCCAGCTCACCAAGGACAGCCGACACTGAAGCTTTCTTT.

This clone has only a few counts. The V gene is TRBV29-1, the J gene TRBJ1-1; no clear D gene. Trimming stripped 6 bases from V and 2 bases from J, with 4 bases between. CDR3 length: 10 residues. Germline-derived CDR1 and CDR2 are SQVTM and ANQGSEA. CDR3 in DNA: TGCAGCGTAGGAAACACTGAAGCTTTCTTT. Residues: CSVGNTEAFF.

The table lists this clone with many counts. The chain couples TRBV6-5 to TRBJ2-7; D is possibly TRBD2 (5 bases). Germline-derived CDR1 and CDR2 are MNHEY and SVGAGI. V dropped 7 bases and J dropped 2 bases, with 15 bases sitting between them. This CDR3 spans 14 amino acids. CDR3 nucleotide sequence: TGTGCCAGCACGGGGAGTGTTGTCCCCTACGAGCAGTACTTC. This codes for CASTGSVVPYEQYF.

The gene calls are TRBV6-5 and TRBJ2-7, with 9 bases matching TRBD1. The V gene end was trimmed by 5 bases and the J gene end by 2 bases; junction bases not matched to a gene: 4. Looked up from germline, CDR1 is MNHEY and CDR2 is SVGAGI. The CDR3 extends over 14 amino acids. This chain's CDR3 is CASSTRDRAYEQYF. Written as DNA, the CDR3 is TGTGCCAGCAGTACCCGGGACAGGGCCTACGAGCAGTACTTC.

This rearrangement joins TRBV30 to TRBJ1-2; TRBD1 might be the D (5 bases). This CDR3 region has 16 residues. Germline CDR1 reads GTSNPN; CDR2 reads SVGIG (reference sequence). Deletions cut 3 bases from V and 3 bases from J, with 20 bases between. The CDR3 reads CAWRRAGTLSYYGYTF. CDR3 bases: TGTGCCTGGAGAAGGGCGGGGACCCTCTCCTACTATGGCTACACCTTC.

The chain is built from TRBV11-2 and TRBJ2-1; 8 bases match TRBD2. Looked up from germline, CDR1 is SGHAT and CDR2 is FQNNGV. The CDR3 length is 14 residues. Unmatched junction bases numbered 3, after V lost 4 bases and J lost 4 bases. CDR3 amino acids: CASSSGGPYNEQFF. In nucleotides, the CDR3 is TGTGCCAGCAGCTCGGGGGGGCCATACAATGAGCAGTTCTTC.

The genes are TRBV28 and TRBJ2-7, with 8 bases lining up with TRBD1. This CDR3 region has 16 residues. V lost 6 bases and J lost 3; bases outside the gene matches: 13. The germline V gene encodes CDR1 MDHEN and CDR2 SYDVKM. DNA for the CDR3: TGTGCCAGCAGCACTCTCCCGGGACAGGAACTCTACGAGCAGTACTTC. It codes for CASSTLPGQELYEQYF. Full variable domain (missing parts from reference TRBV28 and TRBJ2-7): DVKVTQSSRYLVKRTGEKVFLECVQDMDHENMFWYRQDPGLGLRLIYFSYDVKMKEKGDIPEGYSVSREKKERFSLILESASTNQTSMYLCASSTLPGQELYEQYFGPGTRLTVT.

This chain uses TRBV5-1 with TRBJ2-3; D is uncertain. V was shortened by 0 bases and J by 2 bases, with 10 bases between the two germline ends. Germline CDR1 is SGHRS and CDR2 is YFSETQ. The CDR3 is 15 amino acids. CDR3 loop: CASSLEGQVTDTQYF. As DNA, the CDR3 is TGCGCCAGCAGCTTGGAAGGTCAAGTCACAGATACGCAGTATTTT.